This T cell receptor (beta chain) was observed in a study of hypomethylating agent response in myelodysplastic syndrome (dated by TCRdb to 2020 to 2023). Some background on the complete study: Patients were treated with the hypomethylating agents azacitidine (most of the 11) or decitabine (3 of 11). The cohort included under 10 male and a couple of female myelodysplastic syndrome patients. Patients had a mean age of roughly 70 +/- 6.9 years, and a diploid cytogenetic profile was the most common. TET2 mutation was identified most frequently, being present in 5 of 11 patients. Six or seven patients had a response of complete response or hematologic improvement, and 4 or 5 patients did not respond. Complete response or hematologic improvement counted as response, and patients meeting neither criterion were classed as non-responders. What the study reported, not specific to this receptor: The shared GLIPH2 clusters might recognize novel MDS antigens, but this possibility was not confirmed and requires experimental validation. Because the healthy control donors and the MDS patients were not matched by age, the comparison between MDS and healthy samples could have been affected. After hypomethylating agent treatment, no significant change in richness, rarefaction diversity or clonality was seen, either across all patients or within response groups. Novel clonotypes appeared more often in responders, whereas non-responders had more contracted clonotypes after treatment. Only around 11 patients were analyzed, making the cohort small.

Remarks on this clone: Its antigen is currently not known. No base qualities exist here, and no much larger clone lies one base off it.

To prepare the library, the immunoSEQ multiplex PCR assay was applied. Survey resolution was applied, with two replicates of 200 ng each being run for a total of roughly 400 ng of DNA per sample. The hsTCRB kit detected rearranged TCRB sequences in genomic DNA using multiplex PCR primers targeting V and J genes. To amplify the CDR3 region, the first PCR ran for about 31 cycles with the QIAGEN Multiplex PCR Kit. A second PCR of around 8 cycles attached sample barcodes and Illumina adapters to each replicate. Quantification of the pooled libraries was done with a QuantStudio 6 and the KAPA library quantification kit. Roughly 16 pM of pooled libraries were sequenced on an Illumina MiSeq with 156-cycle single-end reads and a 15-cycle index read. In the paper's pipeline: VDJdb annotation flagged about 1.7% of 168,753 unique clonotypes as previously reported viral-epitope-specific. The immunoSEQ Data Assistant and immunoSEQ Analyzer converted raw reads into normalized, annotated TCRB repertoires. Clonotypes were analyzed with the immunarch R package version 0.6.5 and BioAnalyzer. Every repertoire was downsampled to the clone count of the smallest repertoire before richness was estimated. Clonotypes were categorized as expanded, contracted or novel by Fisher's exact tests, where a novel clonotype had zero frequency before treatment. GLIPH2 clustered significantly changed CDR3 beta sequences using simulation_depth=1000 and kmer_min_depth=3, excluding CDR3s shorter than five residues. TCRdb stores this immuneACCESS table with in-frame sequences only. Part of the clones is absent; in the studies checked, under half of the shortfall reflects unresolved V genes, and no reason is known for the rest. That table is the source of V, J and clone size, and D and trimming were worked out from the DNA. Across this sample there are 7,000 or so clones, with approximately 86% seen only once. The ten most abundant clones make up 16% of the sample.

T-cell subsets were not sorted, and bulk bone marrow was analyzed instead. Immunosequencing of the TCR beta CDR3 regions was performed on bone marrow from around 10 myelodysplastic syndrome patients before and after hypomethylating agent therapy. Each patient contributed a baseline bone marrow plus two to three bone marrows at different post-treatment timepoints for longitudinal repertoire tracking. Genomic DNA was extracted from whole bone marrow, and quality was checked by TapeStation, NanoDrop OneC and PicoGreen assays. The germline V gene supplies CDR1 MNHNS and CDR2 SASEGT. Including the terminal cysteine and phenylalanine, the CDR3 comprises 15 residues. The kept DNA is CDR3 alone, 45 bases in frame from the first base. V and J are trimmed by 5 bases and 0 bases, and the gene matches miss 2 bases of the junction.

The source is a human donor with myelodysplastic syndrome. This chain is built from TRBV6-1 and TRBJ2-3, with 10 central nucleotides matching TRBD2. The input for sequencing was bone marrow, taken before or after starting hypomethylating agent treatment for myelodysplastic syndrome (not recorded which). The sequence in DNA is TGTGCCAGCAGTCCACTAGCGGGGAGCACAGATACGCAGTATTTT. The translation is CASSPLAGSTDTQYF.